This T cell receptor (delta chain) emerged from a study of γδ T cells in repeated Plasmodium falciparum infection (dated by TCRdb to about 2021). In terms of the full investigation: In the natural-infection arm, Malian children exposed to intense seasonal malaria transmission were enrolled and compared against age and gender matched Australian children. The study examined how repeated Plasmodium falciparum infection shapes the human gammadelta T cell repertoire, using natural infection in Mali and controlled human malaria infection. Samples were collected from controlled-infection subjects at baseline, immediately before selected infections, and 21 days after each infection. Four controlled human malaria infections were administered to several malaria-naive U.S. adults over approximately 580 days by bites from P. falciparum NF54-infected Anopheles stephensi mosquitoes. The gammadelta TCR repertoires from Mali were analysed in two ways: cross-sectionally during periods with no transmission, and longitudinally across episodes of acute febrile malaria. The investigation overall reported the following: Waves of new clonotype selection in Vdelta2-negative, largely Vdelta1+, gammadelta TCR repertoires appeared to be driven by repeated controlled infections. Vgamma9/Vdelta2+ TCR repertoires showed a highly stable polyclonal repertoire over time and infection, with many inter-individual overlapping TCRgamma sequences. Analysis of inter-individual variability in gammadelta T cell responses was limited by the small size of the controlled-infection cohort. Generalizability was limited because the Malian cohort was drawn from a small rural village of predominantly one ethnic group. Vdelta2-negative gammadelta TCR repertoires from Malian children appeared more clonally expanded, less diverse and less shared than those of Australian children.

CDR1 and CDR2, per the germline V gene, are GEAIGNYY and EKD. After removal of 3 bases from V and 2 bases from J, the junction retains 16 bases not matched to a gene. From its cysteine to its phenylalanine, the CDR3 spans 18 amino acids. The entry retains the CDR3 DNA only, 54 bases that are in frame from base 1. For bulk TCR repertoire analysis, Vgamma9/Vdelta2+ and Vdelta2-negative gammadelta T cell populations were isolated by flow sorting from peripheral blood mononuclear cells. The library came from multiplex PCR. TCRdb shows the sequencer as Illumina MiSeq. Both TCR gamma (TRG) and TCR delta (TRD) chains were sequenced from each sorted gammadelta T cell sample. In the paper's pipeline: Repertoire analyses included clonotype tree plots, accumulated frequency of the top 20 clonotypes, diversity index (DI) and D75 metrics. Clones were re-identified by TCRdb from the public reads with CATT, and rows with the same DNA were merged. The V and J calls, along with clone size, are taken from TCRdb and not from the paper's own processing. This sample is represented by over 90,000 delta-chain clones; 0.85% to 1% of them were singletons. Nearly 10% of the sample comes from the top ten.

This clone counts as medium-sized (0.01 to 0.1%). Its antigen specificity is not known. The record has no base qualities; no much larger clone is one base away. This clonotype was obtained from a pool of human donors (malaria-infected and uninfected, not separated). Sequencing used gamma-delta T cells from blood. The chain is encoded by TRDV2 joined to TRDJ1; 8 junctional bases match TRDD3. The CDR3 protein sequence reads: CACDPRLGYARFTDKLIF. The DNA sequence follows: TGTGCCTGTGACCCAAGGTTGGGATACGCGCGTTTTACCGATAAACTCATCTTT.